Sequencing of this T cell receptor beta chain was carried out in a study of shared clonotypes between healthy human individuals. Findings and caveats of the study: Non-shared clonotypes showed lower generation probabilities than clonotypes common to all four donors. Across subsets, estimated richness was generally greater for naive than for memory populations.

Naive CD8 isolation took CD45RO-negative cells positively selected for CCR7 and excluded terminally differentiated effector memory CD45RA+ cells. Assay runs were performed at deep level. Clones were read by immunoSEQ multiplex PCR, and TCRdb kept only the in-frame ones, dropping some. The sample includes fewer than 1 million clones, roughly 96% of them seen just once. Trimming removed 3 bases from V and 3 bases from J, with 8 bases in between. CDR3 length: 14 residues. Germline values: CDR1 MNHEY, CDR2 SVGAGI. Worth noting for this clone: The antigen remains undetermined.

This receptor was identified in a man younger than 40 in good health. Sequenced input: naive CD8+ T cells sorted from blood. V is TRBV6-5 and J is TRBJ2-2; D ambiguous. DNA of the CDR3: TGTGCCAGCAGTTATGTCAGTTACACCGGGGAGCTGTTTTTT. This gives the protein CASSYVSYTGELFF.